Detailed here is one TCR beta chain. Input per TCR library consisted of roughly 4,000 ng of total RNA. The template switching step added UMIs that contained a 6-nucleotide sample barcode. With the 5' RACE reads reprocessed, TCRdb shows one record per CDR3 protein and no DNA. There are approximately 390,000 distinct CDR3 sequences in the sample, with 2% to 3% held by the top ten. This record belongs to a study of monozygotic twins with inflammatory bowel disease. CDR1 is SGHAT and CDR2 is FQDESV in the germline V gene (reference sequence). This CDR3 has 17 amino acids. Per donor, 2.5 to 3 ml of blood was collected and frozen. Unsorted whole blood yielded the total RNA, with T cells left unselected.

The chain combines TRBV11-1 with TRBJ2-1; TCRdb's D call, TRBD2, is unchecked because there is no DNA. The sequence was collected from a human donor with ulcerative colitis or Crohn's disease, or a healthy co-twin of an affected twin (not recorded which). What was sequenced was blood. CDR3 sequence reads: CASSSGGVASSYNEQFF.